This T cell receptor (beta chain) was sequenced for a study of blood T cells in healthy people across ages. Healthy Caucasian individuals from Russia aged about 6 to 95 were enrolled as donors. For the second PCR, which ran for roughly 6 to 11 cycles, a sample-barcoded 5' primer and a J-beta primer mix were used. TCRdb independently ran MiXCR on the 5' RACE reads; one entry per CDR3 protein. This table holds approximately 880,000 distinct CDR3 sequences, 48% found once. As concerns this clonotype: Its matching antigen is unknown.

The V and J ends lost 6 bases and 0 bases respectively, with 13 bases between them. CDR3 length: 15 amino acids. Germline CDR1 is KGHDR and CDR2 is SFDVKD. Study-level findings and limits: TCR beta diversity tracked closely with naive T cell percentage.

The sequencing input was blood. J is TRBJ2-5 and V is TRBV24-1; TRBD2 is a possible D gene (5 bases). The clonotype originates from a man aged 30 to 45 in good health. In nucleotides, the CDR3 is TGTGCCACCAGTACTCCTTCCGGGAACCAAGAGACCCAGTACTTC. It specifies CATSTPSGNQETQYF.